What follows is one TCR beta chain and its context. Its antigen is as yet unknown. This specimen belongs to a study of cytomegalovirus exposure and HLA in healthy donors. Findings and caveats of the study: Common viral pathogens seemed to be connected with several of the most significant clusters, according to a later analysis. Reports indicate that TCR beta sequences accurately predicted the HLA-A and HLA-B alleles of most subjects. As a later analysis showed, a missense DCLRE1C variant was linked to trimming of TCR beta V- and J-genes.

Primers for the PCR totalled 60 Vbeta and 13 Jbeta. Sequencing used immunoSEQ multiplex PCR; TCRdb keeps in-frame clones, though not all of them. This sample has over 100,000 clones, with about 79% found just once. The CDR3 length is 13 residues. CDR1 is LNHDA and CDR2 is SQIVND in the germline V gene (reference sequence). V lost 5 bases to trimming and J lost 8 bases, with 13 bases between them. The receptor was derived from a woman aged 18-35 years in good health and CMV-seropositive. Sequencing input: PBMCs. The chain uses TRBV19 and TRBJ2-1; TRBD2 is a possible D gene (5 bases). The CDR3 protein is CASSPSTGDEQFF. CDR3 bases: TGTGCCAGTAGTCCTTCCACCGGGGATGAGCAGTTCTTC. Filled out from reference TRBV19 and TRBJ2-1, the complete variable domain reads DGGITQSPKYLFRKEGQNVTLSCEQNLNHDAMYWYRQDPGQGLRLIYYSQIVNDFQKGDIAEGYSVSREKKESFPLTVTSAQKNPTAFYLCASSPSTGDEQFFGPGTRLTVL.